The T cell receptor beta chain described here comes from a study of CD4 T cells in relation to SARS-CoV-2 and coronaviruses. With respect to this clone: Its antigen remains unknown. Compared with germline, one end of the junction differs, possibly owing to a read error.

Germline values: CDR1 SSHAT, CDR2 FNYEAQ (reference sequence). The CDR3 contains 15 residues. Study-wide points: Memory recall responses, not primary responses primed in culture, are what the assay detects. Each donor contributed either pre-pandemic or post-infection samples, not both. Crossreactive clones expanded significantly less to SARS-CoV-2 than monoreactive clones.

Data came from immunoSEQ multiplex PCR; TCRdb stores just in-frame clones and leaves some out. The sample shows 35,000 to 45,000 clones, 70% to 90% of them seen only once. The origin of this receptor is an adult with COVID-19. The chain is built from TRBV7-7 and TRBJ2-1; 10 nucleotides match TRBD1. Sequences were obtained from memory CD4+ T cells from PBMCs. The CDR3 protein is CASSQGDRGSNEQFF. The CDR3 bases are TGTGCTAGCAGCCAAGGGGACAGGGGTTCAAATGAGCAGTTCTTC.